This T cell receptor beta chain emerged from a study of identical twins. TCRdb re-analysed the 5' RACE reads in MiXCR, keeping a single row per CDR3 protein. The sample lists approximately 210,000 distinct CDR3 sequences; about a sixth were seen once. The V and J ends lost 4 bases and 10 bases, in that order; junction bases with no gene match: 2. CDR3 length: 13 residues. CDR1 and CDR2 (germline): SGHDT, YYEEEE. These data also formed part of another study, on T cells expressing NK-cell markers.

Source material: CD8+ T cells sorted from blood. The chain is built from TRBV5-6 and TRBJ2-1, with TRBD2 identical over 13 bases. The clonotype comes from a woman younger than 30 in good health. The CDR3 sequence: CASSRTSGREQFF. The CDR3 region has the DNA TGTGCCAGCAGCCGGACTAGCGGGAGAGAGCAGTTCTTC. The entire variable domain, with the rest obtained from reference TRBV5-6 and TRBJ2-1, is as follows: DAGVTQSPTHLIKTRGQQVTLRCSPKSGHDTVSWYQQALGQGPQFIFQYYEEEERQRGNFPDRFSGHQFPNYSSELNVNALLLGDSALYLCASSRTSGREQFFGPGTRLTVL.